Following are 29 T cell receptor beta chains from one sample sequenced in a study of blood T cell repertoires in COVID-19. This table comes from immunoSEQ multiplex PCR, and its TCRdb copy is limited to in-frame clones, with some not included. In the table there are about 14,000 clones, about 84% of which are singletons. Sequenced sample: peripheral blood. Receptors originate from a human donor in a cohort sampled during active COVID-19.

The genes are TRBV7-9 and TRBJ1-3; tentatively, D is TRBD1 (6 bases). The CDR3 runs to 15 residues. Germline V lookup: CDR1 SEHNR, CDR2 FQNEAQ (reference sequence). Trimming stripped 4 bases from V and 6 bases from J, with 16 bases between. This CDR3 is CASSSPRTALNTIYF. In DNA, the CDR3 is TGTGCCAGCAGCTCCCCCCGGACAGCATTAAACACCATATATTTT.

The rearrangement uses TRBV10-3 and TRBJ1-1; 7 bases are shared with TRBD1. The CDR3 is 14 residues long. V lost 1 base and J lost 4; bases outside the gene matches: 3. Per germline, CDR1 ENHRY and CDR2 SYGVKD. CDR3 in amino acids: CAISELTGATEAFF. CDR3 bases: TGTGCCATCAGTGAGTTAACAGGGGCCACTGAAGCTTTCTTT.

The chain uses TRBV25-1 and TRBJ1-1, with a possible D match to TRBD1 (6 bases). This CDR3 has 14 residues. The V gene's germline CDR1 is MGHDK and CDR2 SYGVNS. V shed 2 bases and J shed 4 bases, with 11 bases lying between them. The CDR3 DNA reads TGTGCCAGCAGTGAAAGTAAAGGGGGCACTGAAGCTTTCTTT. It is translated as CASSESKGGTEAFF.

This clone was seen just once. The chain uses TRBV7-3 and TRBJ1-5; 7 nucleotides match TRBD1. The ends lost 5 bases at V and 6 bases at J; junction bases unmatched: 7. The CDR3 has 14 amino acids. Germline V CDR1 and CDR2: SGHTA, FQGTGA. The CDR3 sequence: CASSMRGPPQPQHF. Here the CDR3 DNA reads TGTGCCAGCAGCATGAGGGGGCCGCCTCAGCCCCAGCATTTT.

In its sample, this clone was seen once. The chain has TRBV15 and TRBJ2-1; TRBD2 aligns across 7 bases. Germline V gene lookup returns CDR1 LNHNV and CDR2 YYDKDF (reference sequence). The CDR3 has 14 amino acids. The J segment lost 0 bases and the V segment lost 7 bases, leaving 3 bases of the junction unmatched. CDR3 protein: CATMGTTSYNEQFF. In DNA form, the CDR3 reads TGTGCCACCATGGGGACTACCTCCTACAATGAGCAGTTCTTC.

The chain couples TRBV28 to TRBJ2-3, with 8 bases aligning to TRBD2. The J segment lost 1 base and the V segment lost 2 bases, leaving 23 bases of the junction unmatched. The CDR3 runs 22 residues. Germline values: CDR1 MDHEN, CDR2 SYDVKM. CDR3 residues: CASSLPEGGVTSGAEGTDTQYF. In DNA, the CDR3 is TGTGCCAGCAGTTTACCCGAGGGTGGTGTCACTAGCGGAGCCGAAGGCACAGATACGCAGTATTTT.

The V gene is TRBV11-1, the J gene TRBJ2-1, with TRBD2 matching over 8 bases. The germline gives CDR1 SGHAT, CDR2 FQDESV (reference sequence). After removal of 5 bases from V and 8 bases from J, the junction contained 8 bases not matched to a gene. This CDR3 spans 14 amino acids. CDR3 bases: TGTGCCAGCAGCACGGGGGGGCTTTTGGATGAGCAGTTCTTC. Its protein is CASSTGGLLDEQFF.

CDR3 amino acids: CAWNAEEYNEQFF. The CDR3 DNA sequence: TGTGCCTGGAACGCCGAGGAGTACAATGAGCAGTTCTTC. The V and J genes are TRBV30 and TRBJ2-1, with unresolved D. Trimming cost V 4 bases and J 4 bases, with 11 bases left between them. Germline values: CDR1 GTSNPN, CDR2 SVGIG (reference sequence). The CDR3 is made up of 13 amino acids.

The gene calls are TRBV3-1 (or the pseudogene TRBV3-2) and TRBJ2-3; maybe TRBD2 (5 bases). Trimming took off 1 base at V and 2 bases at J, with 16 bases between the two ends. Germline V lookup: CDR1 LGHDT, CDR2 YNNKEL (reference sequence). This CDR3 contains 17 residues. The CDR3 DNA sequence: TGTGCCAGCAGCCAAGGTTTTAGCGTTGATTTCACAGATACGCAGTATTTT. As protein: CASSQGFSVDFTDTQYF.

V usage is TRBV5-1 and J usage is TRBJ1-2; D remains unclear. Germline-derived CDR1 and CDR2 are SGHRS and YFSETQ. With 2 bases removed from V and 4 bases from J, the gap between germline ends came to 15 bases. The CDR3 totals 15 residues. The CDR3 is CASSLPRQAGYGYTF. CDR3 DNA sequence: TGCGCCAGCAGCTTACCCCGGCAGGCGGGCTATGGCTACACCTTC.

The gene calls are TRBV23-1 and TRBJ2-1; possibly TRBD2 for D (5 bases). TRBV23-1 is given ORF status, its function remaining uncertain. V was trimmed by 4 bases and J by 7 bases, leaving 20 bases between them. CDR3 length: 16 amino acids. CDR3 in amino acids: CASSRVGPTRGNEQFF. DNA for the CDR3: TGCGCCAGCAGTCGAGTAGGGCCCACGAGAGGGAATGAGCAGTTCTTC.

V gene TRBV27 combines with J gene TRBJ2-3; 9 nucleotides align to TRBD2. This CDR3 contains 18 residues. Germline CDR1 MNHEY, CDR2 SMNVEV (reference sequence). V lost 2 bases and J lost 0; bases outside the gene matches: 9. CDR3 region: CASSLKSGGTASTDTQYF. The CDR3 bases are TGTGCCAGCAGTTTAAAGAGCGGGGGGACCGCTAGCACAGATACGCAGTATTTT.

This CDR3 is CASSVIDGGFATNEKLFF. CDR3 bases: TGTGCCAGCAGCGTGATTGATGGAGGGTTTGCAACTAATGAAAAACTGTTTTTT. The J gene is TRBJ1-4, the V gene TRBV7-8; no firm D call. CDR3 length: 18 residues. The germline V gene has CDR1 SGHVS and CDR2 FQNEAQ. V was trimmed by 5 bases and J by 0 bases, leaving 19 bases between them.

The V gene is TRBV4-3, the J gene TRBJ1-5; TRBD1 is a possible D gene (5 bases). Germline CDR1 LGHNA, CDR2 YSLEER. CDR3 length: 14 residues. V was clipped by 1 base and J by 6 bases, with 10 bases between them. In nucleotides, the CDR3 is TGCGCCAGCAGCCAAGGGGAGGGGCGTCAGCCCCAGCATTTT. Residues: CASSQGEGRQPQHF.

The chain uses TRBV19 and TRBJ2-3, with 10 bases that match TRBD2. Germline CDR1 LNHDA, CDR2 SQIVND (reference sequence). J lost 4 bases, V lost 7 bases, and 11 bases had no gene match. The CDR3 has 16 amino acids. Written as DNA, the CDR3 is TGTGCCAGTACCAGGAGGAGCGGGAGGGCCGCAGATACGCAGTATTTT. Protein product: CASTRRSGRAADTQYF.

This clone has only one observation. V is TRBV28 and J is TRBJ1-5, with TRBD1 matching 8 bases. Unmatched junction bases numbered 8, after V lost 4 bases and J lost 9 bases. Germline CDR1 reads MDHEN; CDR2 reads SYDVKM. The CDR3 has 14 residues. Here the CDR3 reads CASSSGQGRGPQHF. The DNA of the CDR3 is TGTGCCAGCAGTTCCGGACAGGGCAGAGGGCCCCAGCATTTT.

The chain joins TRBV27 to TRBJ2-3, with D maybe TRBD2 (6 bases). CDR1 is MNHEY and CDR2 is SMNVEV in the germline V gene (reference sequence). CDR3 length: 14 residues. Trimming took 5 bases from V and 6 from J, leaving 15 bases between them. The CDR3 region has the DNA TGTGCCAGCAGTGGGGGACTTACACTGGATACGCAGTATTTT. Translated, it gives CASSGGLTLDTQYF.

CDR3 nucleotide sequence: TGCGCCAGCAGCCAAGATGAGTCGGGAGGGCCCGTGAATGAGCAGTTCTTC. It is translated as CASSQDESGGPVNEQFF. This chain connects TRBV4-1 to TRBJ2-1; 8 bases fit TRBD2. CDR1 MGHRA and CDR2 YSYEKL come from the germline V gene. CDR3 length: 17 residues. Germline trimming cut 0 bases from V and 7 bases from J; bases unmatched to any gene: 11.

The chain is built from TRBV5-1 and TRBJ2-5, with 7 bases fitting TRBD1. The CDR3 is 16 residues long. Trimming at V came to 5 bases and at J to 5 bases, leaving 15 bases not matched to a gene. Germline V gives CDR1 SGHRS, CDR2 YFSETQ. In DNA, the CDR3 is TGCGCCAGCAGGCTGGCCAGTACAGGGGTTTCGGAGACCCAGTACTTC. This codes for CASRLASTGVSETQYF.

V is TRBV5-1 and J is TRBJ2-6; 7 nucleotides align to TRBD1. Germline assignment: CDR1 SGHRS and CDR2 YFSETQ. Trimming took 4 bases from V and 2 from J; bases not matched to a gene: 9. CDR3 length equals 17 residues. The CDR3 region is CASSPLTGPPGANVLTF. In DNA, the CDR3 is TGCGCCAGCAGCCCTCTGACAGGGCCCCCTGGGGCCAACGTCCTGACTTTC.

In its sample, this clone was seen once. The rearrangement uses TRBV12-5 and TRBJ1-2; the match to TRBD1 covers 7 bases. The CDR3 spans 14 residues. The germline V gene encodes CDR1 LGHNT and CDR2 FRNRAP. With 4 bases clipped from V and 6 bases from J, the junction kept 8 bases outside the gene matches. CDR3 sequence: CASGWGPGGNGYTF. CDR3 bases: TGTGCTAGTGGTTGGGGGCCAGGGGGGAATGGCTACACCTTC.

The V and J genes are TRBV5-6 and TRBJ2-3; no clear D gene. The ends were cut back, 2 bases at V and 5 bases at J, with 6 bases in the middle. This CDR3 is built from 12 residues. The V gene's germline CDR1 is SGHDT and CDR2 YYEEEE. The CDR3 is CASSFGGDTQYF. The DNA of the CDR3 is TGTGCCAGCAGCTTTGGCGGAGATACGCAGTATTTT.

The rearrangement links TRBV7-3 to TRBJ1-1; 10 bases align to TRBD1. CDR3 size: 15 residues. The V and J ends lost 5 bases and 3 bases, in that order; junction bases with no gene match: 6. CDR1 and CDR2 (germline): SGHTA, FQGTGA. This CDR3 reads CASSAGQGMDTEAFF. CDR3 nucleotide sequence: TGTGCCAGCAGCGCGGGACAGGGGATGGACACTGAAGCTTTCTTT.

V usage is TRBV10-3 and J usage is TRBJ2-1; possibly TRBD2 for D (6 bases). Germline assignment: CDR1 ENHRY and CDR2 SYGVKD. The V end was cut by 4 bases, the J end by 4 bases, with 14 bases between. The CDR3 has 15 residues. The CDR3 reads CAISVRVAAYNEQFF. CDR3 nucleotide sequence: TGTGCCATCAGTGTACGAGTAGCGGCTTACAATGAGCAGTTCTTC.

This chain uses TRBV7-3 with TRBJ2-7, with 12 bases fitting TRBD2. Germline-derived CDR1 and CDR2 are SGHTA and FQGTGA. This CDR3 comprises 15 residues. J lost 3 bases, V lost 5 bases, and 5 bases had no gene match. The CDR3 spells CASSDGLAGSYEQYF. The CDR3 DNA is TGTGCCAGCAGCGACGGACTAGCGGGAAGCTACGAGCAGTACTTC.

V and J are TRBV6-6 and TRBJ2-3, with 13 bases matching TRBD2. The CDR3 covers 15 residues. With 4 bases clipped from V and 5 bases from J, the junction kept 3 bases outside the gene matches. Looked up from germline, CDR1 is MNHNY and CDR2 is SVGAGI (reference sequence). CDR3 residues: CASSWTSGSLDTQYF. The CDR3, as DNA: TGTGCCAGCAGTTGGACTAGCGGGAGTCTAGATACGCAGTATTTT.

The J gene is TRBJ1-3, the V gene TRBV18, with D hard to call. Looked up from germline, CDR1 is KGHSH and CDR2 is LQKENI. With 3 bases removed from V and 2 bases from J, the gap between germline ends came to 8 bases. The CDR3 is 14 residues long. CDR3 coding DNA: TGTGCCAGCTCACCCTCCAGGACTGGAAACACCATATATTTT. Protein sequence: CASSPSRTGNTIYF.

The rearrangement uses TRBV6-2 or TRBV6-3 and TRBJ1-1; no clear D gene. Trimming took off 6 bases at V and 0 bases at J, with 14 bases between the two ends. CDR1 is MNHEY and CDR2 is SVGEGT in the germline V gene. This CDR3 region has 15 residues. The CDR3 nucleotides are TGTGCCAGCAGCCATCTCCCTCAGTTGAACACTGAAGCTTTCTTT. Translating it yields CASSHLPQLNTEAFF.

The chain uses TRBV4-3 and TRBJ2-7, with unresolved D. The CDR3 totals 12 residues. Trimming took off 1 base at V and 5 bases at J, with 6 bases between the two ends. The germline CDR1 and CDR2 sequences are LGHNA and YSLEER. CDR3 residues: CASSQAQNEQYF. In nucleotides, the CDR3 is TGCGCCAGCAGCCAAGCCCAAAACGAGCAGTACTTC.